These 2 T cell receptor beta chains came from one sample sequenced in a study of T cells in Graves' hyperthyroidism and ophthalmopathy. Amplification of TCR beta CDR3 regions used RNA as the template. The study used the HTBI primer set for a first-round RT-PCR of the TCR CDR3. Each CDR3 protein gets one entry after TCRdb re-called the multiplex PCR reads with MiXCR. Here the sample spans approximately 400,000 distinct CDR3 sequences, around 16% being singletons. The sample was blood. The receptors here all came from a woman aged 18 to 35 with Graves' hyperthyroidism that later progressed to Graves' ophthalmopathy.

This clonotype has ten or more counts. The chain carries TRBV29-1 and TRBJ2-1, with TRBD2 as a possible D gene (5 bases). There are 13 residues in the CDR3. The germline CDR1 and CDR2 sequences are SQVTM and ANQGSEA. The germline V and J ends were trimmed by 8 bases and 3 bases, with 14 bases remaining between them. CDR3 sequence (DNA): TGCAGCCCTTACGGACTTGACTACAATGAGCAGTTCTTC. This codes for CSPYGLDYNEQFF.

This clonotype appeared a few times. This chain uses TRBV15 with TRBJ1-2; perhaps TRBD1 as D (5 bases). The CDR3 totals 15 residues. Trimming cost V 0 bases and J 4 bases, with 12 bases left between them. Germline loops: CDR1 LNHNV, CDR2 YYDKDF (reference sequence). DNA for the CDR3: TGTGCCACCAGCAGAGATCAGGGTCCAGGCTATGGCTACACCTTC. Residues: CATSRDQGPGYGYTF.